Below, 25 T cell receptor beta chains from the same sample are listed, as sequenced in a study of blood T cell repertoires in COVID-19. Sequenced by immunoSEQ multiplex PCR; TCRdb stores in-frame clones only, minus some. The sample consists of roughly 230,000 clones, around 83% of them appearing once. The sequencing sample was made of peripheral blood. The receptor set was obtained from a woman aged 45-59 years with acute or convalescent COVID-19.

CDR3 nucleotide sequence: TGTGCCAGCAGCTTTGACAGGGGTACTGGCTACACCTTC. The encoded protein is CASSFDRGTGYTF. J is TRBJ1-2 and V is TRBV6-2 or TRBV6-3, with 8 nucleotides matching TRBD1. Germline values: CDR1 MNHEY, CDR2 SVGEGT. The CDR3 extends over 13 amino acids. V shed 6 bases and J 7 bases; nucleotides not matched to a gene: 7.

The chain has TRBV10-1 and TRBJ1-1; 8 positions match TRBD1. Unmatched junction bases numbered 7, after V lost 9 bases and J lost 4 bases. CDR3 length: 13 residues. Germline CDR1 reads WNHNN; CDR2 reads SYGVQD (reference sequence). The CDR3 sequence is CARTQGVPTEAFF. CDR3 coding DNA: TGCGCCAGGACACAGGGGGTCCCCACTGAAGCTTTCTTT.

This clone was counted a single time. The chain joins TRBV5-6 to TRBJ2-7, with TRBD2 matching over 12 bases. The V gene end was trimmed by 4 bases and the J gene end by 3 bases; junction bases not matched to a gene: 2. This CDR3 is 14 amino acids long. Germline V gene data show CDR1 as SGHDT and CDR2 as YYEEEE. The DNA of the CDR3 is TGTGCCAGCAGCCCTAGCGGGGGGGGCTACGAGCAGTACTTC. It yields the protein CASSPSGGGYEQYF.

J is TRBJ2-1 and V is TRBV6-2 or TRBV6-3, with a tentative D call TRBD2 (5 bases). Trimming stripped 5 bases from V and 12 bases from J, with 14 bases between. Germline V gene data show CDR1 as MNHEY and CDR2 as SVGEGT. CDR3 length equals 12 residues. As DNA, the CDR3 is TGTGCCAGCAGTCAACTAGGGTTTGGGCAGTTCTTC. Its translation: CASSQLGFGQFF.

Written as DNA, the CDR3 is TGTGCCAGCAGCTTACAGGGGGTCGAAGTTGTAGAGACCCAGTACTTC. Encoded protein: CASSLQGVEVVETQYF. The chain employs TRBV7-2 and TRBJ2-5, with 7 bases matching TRBD1. With V trimmed by 2 bases and J by 4 bases, 10 bases remained unmatched. CDR1 is SGHTA, CDR2 FQGNSA, per germline. The CDR3 is made up of 16 amino acids.

The V and J genes are TRBV2 and TRBJ1-2; 9 bases are a match to TRBD1. The CDR3 spans 14 residues. The J segment lost 4 bases and the V segment lost 6 bases, leaving 6 bases of the junction unmatched. Germline CDR1 is SNHLY and CDR2 is FYNNEI. For the CDR3, the DNA is TGTGCCAGCAGCCCCGAGACAGGGGGCTATGGCTACACCTTC. This sequence encodes CASSPETGGYGYTF.

This clone came up once. This chain's CDR3 is CASSLGDGAYEQYF. The CDR3 bases are TGCGCCAGCAGCTTGGGCGACGGGGCCTACGAGCAGTACTTC. This sequence joins TRBV5-1 and TRBJ2-7; D may be TRBD2 (5 bases). Germline CDR1 SGHRS, CDR2 YFSETQ. V dropped 0 bases and J dropped 2 bases, with 9 bases sitting between them. The CDR3 consists of 14 residues.

This clone appeared once. J is TRBJ1-2 and V is TRBV12-3 or TRBV12-4; D call uncertain. The CDR3 length is 12 residues. Trimming stripped 3 bases from V and 5 bases from J, with 7 bases between. CDR3 sequence: CASSLWAYGYTF. The CDR3 DNA reads TGTGCCAGCAGTTTGTGGGCGTATGGCTACACCTTC.

This chain uses TRBV19 with TRBJ2-3, with a possible D match to TRBD1 (6 bases). The CDR3 covers 13 residues. Trimming stripped 10 bases from V and 0 bases from J, with 11 bases between. Germline lookup yields CDR1 LNHDA and CDR2 SQIVND (reference sequence). The CDR3 nucleotides are TGTGCCACTTACAGGGACAGCACAGATACGCAGTATTTT. Protein: CATYRDSTDTQYF.

The chain couples TRBV14 to TRBJ2-2; D might be TRBD2 (5 bases). V was clipped by 0 bases and J by 6 bases, with 5 bases between them. The CDR3 consists of 13 residues. Germline CDR1 SGHDN, CDR2 FVKESK. The CDR3 DNA sequence: TGTGCCAGCAGCCAAGAGAGGGCCGGGGAGCTGTTTTTT. Protein: CASSQERAGELFF.

V and J are TRBV4-3 and TRBJ1-2; D may be TRBD1 (5 bases). Germline CDR1 LGHNA, CDR2 YSLEER. Trimming cost V 0 bases and J 1 base, with 9 bases left between them. The CDR3 is made up of 15 amino acids. CDR3 sequence (DNA): TGCGCCAGCAGCCAAGAGGTCAGGGTTAACTATGGCTACACCTTC. Its protein product is CASSQEVRVNYGYTF.

The rearrangement joins TRBV28 to TRBJ2-2; perhaps TRBD1 as D (5 bases). Trimming shortened V by 6 bases and J by 1 base, and 9 bases separated the two germline ends. Germline CDR1 is MDHEN and CDR2 is SYDVKM. This CDR3 contains 14 residues. This CDR3 is CASRTAENTGELFF. The CDR3 region has the DNA TGTGCCAGCAGGACAGCTGAGAACACCGGGGAGCTGTTTTTT.

The chain is built from TRBV2 and TRBJ1-3, with D perhaps matching TRBD1 (6 bases). In germline, CDR1 is SNHLY, CDR2 FYNNEI. Trimming pared 6 bases from V and 0 bases from J, leaving 12 bases between. The CDR3 is 15 residues long. In DNA form, the CDR3 reads TGTGCCAGCAGACCGGACAGCCTCTCTGGAAACACCATATATTTT. It yields the protein CASRPDSLSGNTIYF.

The CDR3 coding sequence is TGTGCCTGGAGTTGGGACAGGGGGGTTGAAGCTTTCTTT. As protein: CAWSWDRGVEAFF. The chain employs TRBV30 and TRBJ1-1; 11 bases fit TRBD1. The CDR3 runs 13 residues. The germline V gene has CDR1 GTSNPN and CDR2 SVGIG (reference sequence). J lost 7 bases, V lost 2 bases, and 3 bases had no gene match.

V is TRBV10-3 and J is TRBJ1-5; 7 bases map to TRBD1. Trimming took 6 bases from V and 5 from J; bases not matched to a gene: 4. Germline V lookup: CDR1 ENHRY, CDR2 SYGVKD. The CDR3 is made up of 13 amino acids. CDR3 in amino acids: CAIRDRQDQPQHF. In DNA, the CDR3 is TGTGCCATCAGGGACAGGCAGGATCAGCCCCAGCATTTT.

The rearrangement uses TRBV2 and TRBJ1-2; D is possibly TRBD1 (6 bases). V was shortened by 2 bases and J by 2 bases, with 12 bases between the two germline ends. The length of the CDR3 is 15 residues. Germline V gene lookup returns CDR1 SNHLY and CDR2 FYNNEI. CDR3 protein: CASSESAGTNYGYTF. The DNA for the CDR3 is TGTGCCAGCAGTGAAAGCGCAGGGACAAACTATGGCTACACCTTC.

The chain employs TRBV11-1 and TRBJ1-1; 7 positions agree with TRBD1. Germline CDR1 and CDR2: SGHAT and FQDESV (reference sequence). The junction had 2 bases not matched to a gene; V was cut back by 3 bases and J by 1 base. The CDR3 sequence is 14 residues long. The CDR3 nucleotides are TGTGCCAGCAGCTTCGGGACAGCGAACACTGAAGCTTTCTTT. It is translated as CASSFGTANTEAFF.

Points on this clone: The same CDR3 arises from other DNA sequences in this sample as well. The CDR3 nucleotides read TGTGCCAGCAGTCCGGGACTAGCGGGCAATGAGCAGTTCTTC. It yields the protein CASSPGLAGNEQFF. The V call is TRBV7-2, the J call TRBJ2-1; 12 positions agree with TRBD2. The CDR3 runs 14 residues. Germline trimming cut 6 bases from V and 6 bases from J; bases unmatched to any gene: 3. Per the germline V gene, CDR1 is SGHTA and CDR2 is FQGNSA.

This clone was detected a few times. The genes are TRBV18 and TRBJ1-1; 7 positions agree with TRBD1. Trimming cost V 6 bases and J 8 bases; bases outside gene matches: 6. This CDR3 has 12 amino acids. The V gene's germline CDR1 is KGHSH and CDR2 LQKENI. The CDR3 region has the DNA TGTGCCAGCTCTCCCGACAGGGCAGAAGCTTTCTTT. It is translated as CASSPDRAEAFF.

This chain connects TRBV4-2 to TRBJ1-3; 9 bases line up with TRBD1. The germline CDR1 and CDR2 sequences are LGHNA and YNFKEQ. The CDR3 contains 17 residues. The trim removed 0 bases at V and 4 bases at J, leaving 7 bases unmatched. CDR3 coding DNA: TGTGCCAGCAGCCAAGATGGGACAGGGTGGGGAGGAAACACCATATATTTT. It is translated as CASSQDGTGWGGNTIYF.

This chain uses TRBV7-6 with TRBJ2-2, with D unclear. The germline CDR1 and CDR2 sequences are SGHVS and FNYEAQ. The V gene lost 5 bases and the J gene lost 7 bases, with 8 bases spanning the gap. The CDR3 covers 12 residues. The DNA for the CDR3 is TGTGCCAGCAGCCTTAGTGTCGGGGAGCTGTTTTTT. This translates into CASSLSVGELFF.

The rearrangement uses TRBV11-1 and TRBJ2-3; TRBD2 is a possible D gene (6 bases). This CDR3 spans 16 amino acids. Trimming removed 4 bases at V and 4 bases at J, with 18 bases between. The germline V gene has CDR1 SGHAT and CDR2 FQDESV (reference sequence). The CDR3 loop is CASSWGGVTLADTQYF. The CDR3 bases are TGTGCCAGCAGCTGGGGCGGGGTCACCCTGGCAGATACGCAGTATTTT.

The chain joins TRBV5-4 to TRBJ1-1; D not resolved. The germline V and J ends were trimmed by 0 bases and 4 bases, with 13 bases remaining between them. Germline CDR1 and CDR2: SGHNT and YYREEE (reference sequence). The CDR3 consists of 15 residues. CDR3 amino acids: CASSLDGRMGTEAFF. The CDR3 DNA reads TGTGCCAGCAGCTTGGATGGCAGGATGGGCACTGAAGCTTTCTTT. Together with reference TRBV5-4 and TRBJ1-1, the CDR3 gives the full variable domain: ETGVTQSPTHLIKTRGQQVTLRCSSQSGHNTVSWYQQALGQGPQFIFQYYREEENGRGNFPPRFSGLQFPNYSSELNVNALELDDSALYLCASSLDGRMGTEAFFGQGTRLTVV.

This clone was counted between two and nine times. The rearrangement links TRBV7-2 to TRBJ1-2; TRBD1 aligns across 8 bases. V was clipped by 3 bases and J by 3 bases; unmatched bases: 6. The CDR3 is made up of 15 amino acids. Germline V lookup: CDR1 SGHTA, CDR2 FQGNSA. The CDR3, as DNA: TGTGCCAGCAGCTTTTCTACAGGGGGTTACTATGGCTACACCTTC. Translated: CASSFSTGGYYGYTF.

This chain connects TRBV20-1 to TRBJ2-5; D is undetermined. Germline assignment: CDR1 DFQATT and CDR2 SNEGSKA (reference sequence). Trimming pared 3 bases from V and 2 bases from J, leaving 7 bases between. This CDR3 region has 12 residues. CDR3 DNA sequence: TGCAGTGCTAGTGGCACACAAGAGACCCAGTACTTC. Protein product: CSASGTQETQYF.